This T cell receptor (beta chain) was captured by sequencing in a study of T cells in narcolepsy. Generated by immunoSEQ multiplex PCR, the TCRdb table keeps only in-frame clones and is missing some. Here the sample spans tens of thousands of clones, 84% being singletons. Germline V CDR1 and CDR2: GTSNPN, SVGIG (reference sequence). V lost 8 bases to trimming and J lost 8 bases; unmatched junction nucleotides: 13. CDR3 length: 13 amino acids. This TCR derives from a human donor with narcolepsy. Input material: CD45RA- memory CD4+ T cells from PBMCs. V and J are TRBV30 and TRBJ1-2, with 8 bases lining up with TRBD1. CDR3 residues: CAGTVQGAVGYTF. CDR3 in DNA: TGTGCCGGTACGGTCCAGGGGGCTGTCGGCTACACCTTC.